The 32 T cell receptor beta chains listed next were all sequenced from one sample in a study of persistence of HIV-infected CD4 T cells. This was the immunoSEQ version 4 assay in survey mode. Only in-frame clones appear in the TCRdb table, and some are missing; sequencing was by immunoSEQ multiplex PCR. The sample contains under 40,000 clones, roughly 70% of which appear only once. No antigen has been identified for these receptors. Cells were stimulated with overlapping HIV-1 Gag 15-mer peptides. CD4+ T cells upregulating both CD40 ligand and CD69 were sorted as responding cells. The specimen was CD4+ T cells sorted from PBMCs after roughly 18-hour stimulation, collected from a patient who received antiretroviral therapy. These receptors were taken from an adult man with HIV who was CMV-seropositive.

The V and J genes are TRBV18 and TRBJ1-2; D uncertain. The CDR3 totals 16 residues. Germline V gene lookup returns CDR1 KGHSH and CDR2 LQKENI. Trimming shortened V by 2 bases and J by 4 bases, and 17 bases separated the two germline ends. CDR3 amino acids: CASSPATDGRGYGYTF. CDR3 nucleotides: TGTGCCAGCTCACCAGCGACCGACGGGCGTGGCTATGGCTACACCTTC.

This clone was seen more than once but under ten times. The gene calls are TRBV19 and TRBJ1-5; the D is unclear. Trimming took off 5 bases at V and 1 base at J, with 12 bases between the two ends. Germline CDR1 reads LNHDA; CDR2 reads SQIVND (reference sequence). The CDR3 extends over 15 amino acids. Here the CDR3 DNA reads TGTGCCAGTAGTCACCCTCGGGGAAGCAATCAGCCCCAGCATTTT. This translates into CASSHPRGSNQPQHF.

The chain has TRBV6-6 and TRBJ2-1, with D possibly being TRBD1 or TRBD2 (5 bases each). Germline loops: CDR1 MNHNY, CDR2 SVGAGI (reference sequence). V was cut by 2 bases and J by 8 bases, with 19 bases left in between. The CDR3 is 16 residues long. The CDR3 DNA reads TGTGCCAGCAGTTACGAGGGGCCCCGTCGGGTTGATGAGCAGTTCTTC. Its translation is CASSYEGPRRVDEQFF.

This chain connects TRBV12-2 to TRBJ1-4. TRBV12-2 is a pseudogene segment. The CDR3 loop spans 16 amino acids. DNA of the CDR3: TGTGCAAGTCGCTGGCCGGGGGAGCCAACTAATGAAAAACTGTTTTTT. This codes for CASRWPGEPTNEKLFF.

This clone was observed once. CDR3 residues: CASSEDRGAYEQYF. In DNA, the CDR3 is TGTGCCAGTAGTGAGGACAGGGGGGCCTACGAGCAGTACTTC. The genes are TRBV19 and TRBJ2-7, with 10 bases that match TRBD1. Germline CDR1 and CDR2: LNHDA and SQIVND (reference sequence). The CDR3 runs 14 residues. Germline trimming cut 5 bases from V and 2 bases from J; bases unmatched to any gene: 3.

The V and J genes are TRBV7-8 and TRBJ2-7, with 7 bases identical to TRBD1. CDR1 and CDR2 (germline): SGHVS, FQNEAQ. V lost 5 bases and J lost 4; bases outside the gene matches: 5. The CDR3 sequence is 13 residues long. The CDR3 sequence is CASSPPDRYEQYF. CDR3 bases: TGTGCCAGCAGCCCTCCGGACAGGTACGAGCAGTACTTC.

This clone was seen a few times. The rearrangement joins TRBV2 to TRBJ2-7, with TRBD1 identical over 11 bases. Germline lookup yields CDR1 SNHLY and CDR2 FYNNEI. Unmatched junction bases numbered 5, after V lost 6 bases and J lost 4 bases. The CDR3 consists of 14 residues. CDR3 sequence (DNA): TGTGCCAGCAGGGGGACAGGGGGTACATACGAGCAGTACTTC. This codes for CASRGTGGTYEQYF.

The V gene is TRBV7-8, the J gene TRBJ1-1; the D gene is possibly TRBD1 (5 bases). The CDR3 runs to 13 residues. The V gene lost 2 bases and the J gene lost 6 bases, with 10 bases spanning the gap. CDR1 SGHVS and CDR2 FQNEAQ come from the germline V gene. The CDR3 reads CASSLTEGSEAFF. Written as DNA, the CDR3 is TGTGCCAGCAGCTTAACAGAGGGGTCTGAAGCTTTCTTT.

The rearrangement uses TRBV18 and TRBJ1-2, with 8 bases matching TRBD1. This CDR3 has 16 amino acids. The germline CDR1 and CDR2 sequences are KGHSH and LQKENI. V trimming: 4 bases; J trimming: 2 bases; junction bases outside the gene matches: 9. The CDR3 sequence: CASSLRGQSTNYGYTF. CDR3 in DNA: TGTGCCAGCTCACTCAGGGGGCAGTCCACGAACTATGGCTACACCTTC.

This chain uses TRBV18 with TRBJ1-5; maybe TRBD1 (6 bases). The CDR3 contains 14 residues. Trimming pared 2 bases from V and 1 base from J, leaving 6 bases between. Germline CDR1 reads KGHSH; CDR2 reads LQKENI. The CDR3 sequence is CASSPGTSNQPQHF. The CDR3 coding sequence is TGTGCCAGCTCACCAGGGACAAGCAATCAGCCCCAGCATTTT.

DNA of the CDR3: TGTGCCAGCAGTTTCGGGGGGTCCGCCTACGAGCAGTACTTC. It specifies CASSFGGSAYEQYF. The chain recombines TRBV6-6 with TRBJ2-7; 7 nucleotides agree with TRBD2. The CDR3 is made up of 14 amino acids. The V gene's germline CDR1 is MNHNY and CDR2 SVGAGI (reference sequence). With 4 bases clipped from V and 2 bases from J, the junction kept 5 bases outside the gene matches.

The chain has TRBV4-2 and TRBJ2-4; D is unresolved. Trimming pared 1 base from V and 0 bases from J, leaving 7 bases between. This CDR3 has 15 amino acids. Germline V gene sequence: CDR1 LGHNA, CDR2 YNFKEQ. CDR3 nucleotides: TGTGCCAGCAGCCAAGCGGAAGAAGCCAAAAACATTCAGTACTTC. This translates into CASSQAEEAKNIQYF.

The chain links TRBV24-1 to TRBJ2-5; 10 nucleotides align to TRBD1. The V and J ends lost 4 bases and 5 bases, in that order; junction bases with no gene match: 9. This CDR3 spans 16 amino acids. The germline CDR1 and CDR2 sequences are KGHDR and SFDVKD. The CDR3 loop is CATSDPGTGVGETQYF. In DNA form, the CDR3 reads TGTGCCACCAGTGACCCCGGGACAGGGGTTGGGGAGACCCAGTACTTC.

This chain joins TRBV9 and TRBJ2-1; 7 bases agree with TRBD1. CDR3 length equals 15 residues. V was clipped by 4 bases and J by 0 bases; unmatched bases: 4. Germline CDR1 is SGDLS and CDR2 is YYNGEE. The CDR3 loop is CASSPEGASYNEQFF. CDR3 DNA: TGTGCCAGCAGCCCCGAGGGGGCCTCCTACAATGAGCAGTTCTTC.

The rearrangement links TRBV6-6 to TRBJ2-4; 9 nucleotides match TRBD1. This CDR3 has 15 amino acids. V lost 6 bases to trimming and J lost 3 bases; unmatched junction nucleotides: 6. Germline values: CDR1 MNHNY, CDR2 SVGAGI (reference sequence). The CDR3 protein is CASRSTGGGKNIQYF. The CDR3 nucleotides are TGTGCCAGCAGGTCGACAGGGGGTGGCAAAAACATTCAGTACTTC.

This clone was seen once. The CDR3 coding sequence is TGCGCCAGCAGCCAAGCACAAGGGACTAGGTCCAATGAGCAGTTCTTC. The encoded protein is CASSQAQGTRSNEQFF. The J gene is TRBJ2-1, the V gene TRBV4-1, with 8 bases matching TRBD2. CDR3 length equals 16 residues. The germline gives CDR1 MGHRA, CDR2 YSYEKL. Trimming at V came to 1 base and at J to 6 bases, leaving 8 bases not matched to a gene.

In its sample, this clone was seen a few times. The chain combines TRBV5-5 with TRBJ1-2, with 9 bases that match TRBD1. The germline gives CDR1 SGHKS, CDR2 YYEKEE (reference sequence). The CDR3 totals 15 residues. The V segment lost 4 bases and the J segment 2 bases; nucleotides outside the gene matches: 6. CDR3 protein: CASSTSGTGNYGYTF. The DNA of the CDR3 is TGTGCCAGCAGCACCTCCGGGACAGGGAACTATGGCTACACCTTC.

The chain is built from TRBV6-1 and TRBJ1-5; maybe TRBD1 (6 bases). V shed 2 bases and J shed 5 bases, with 13 bases lying between them. The germline V gene has CDR1 MNHNS and CDR2 SASEGT. The CDR3 is 15 amino acids. The CDR3 DNA follows: TGTGCCAGCAGTGAACGTCGGGGGGCGGATCAGCCCCAGCATTTT. It encodes CASSERRGADQPQHF.

The CDR3 sequence: CASSPRGSTDTQYF. The CDR3 DNA follows: TGTGCCAGCAGCCCTCGGGGGAGCACAGATACGCAGTATTTT. The J gene is TRBJ2-3, the V gene TRBV3-1 (or the pseudogene TRBV3-2), with D possibly TRBD2 on 6 matching bases. The CDR3 is 14 residues long. Germline lookup yields CDR1 LGHDT and CDR2 YNNKEL (reference sequence). The V gene lost 4 bases and the J gene lost 0 bases, with 8 bases spanning the gap.

This chain connects TRBV7-3 to TRBJ2-3; TRBD1 aligns across 8 bases. CDR3 length: 18 residues. V gave up 5 bases and J gave up 1 base; unmatched junction bases: 14. From germline, CDR1 is SGHTA and CDR2 FQGTGA. CDR3 DNA sequence: TGTGCCAGCAGCCTCACAGGGGTGGGGACAGGAGGCACAGATACGCAGTATTTT. This encodes CASSLTGVGTGGTDTQYF.

The chain has TRBV27 and TRBJ2-7; perhaps D is TRBD1 or TRBD2 (5 bases each). Per the germline V gene, CDR1 is MNHEY and CDR2 is SMNVEV (reference sequence). The ends were cut back, 6 bases at V and 2 bases at J, with 11 bases in the middle. The CDR3 loop spans 13 amino acids. This CDR3 reads CASSRDGPYEQYF. The CDR3 DNA follows: TGTGCCAGCAGCCGGGACGGGCCCTACGAGCAGTACTTC.

The chain uses TRBV28 and TRBJ1-1; 10 nucleotides agree with TRBD1. The ends lost 5 bases at V and 2 bases at J; junction bases unmatched: 14. This CDR3 spans 18 amino acids. Germline-derived CDR1 and CDR2 are MDHEN and SYDVKM. CDR3 residues: CASSPATGGLSFNTEAFF. The CDR3 DNA reads TGTGCCAGCAGTCCAGCGACAGGGGGCTTATCGTTCAACACTGAAGCTTTCTTT.

The chain links TRBV6-5 to TRBJ1-5, with D perhaps matching TRBD1 (6 bases). Germline CDR1 is MNHEY and CDR2 is SVGAGI. This CDR3 contains 13 residues. The V end was cut by 8 bases, the J end by 2 bases, with 10 bases between. CDR3 nucleotide sequence: TGTGCCAGCGGGGGCCTGGGCAATCAGCCCCAGCATTTT. This gives the protein CASGGLGNQPQHF.

The CDR3: CASSSQGMDGYTF. The CDR3 region has the DNA TGTGCCAGCAGTTCACAGGGTATGGATGGCTACACCTTC. The chain carries TRBV27 and TRBJ1-2; tentatively, D is TRBD1 (6 bases). The V gene lost 4 bases and the J gene lost 6 bases, with 12 bases spanning the gap. Per germline, CDR1 MNHEY and CDR2 SMNVEV (reference sequence). The CDR3 extends over 13 amino acids.

The chain carries TRBV11-2 and TRBJ1-2; D gene ambiguous. V lost 5 bases and J 0 bases, leaving 16 bases between the germline ends. CDR3 length: 16 amino acids. The germline gives CDR1 SGHAT, CDR2 FQNNGV. CDR3 bases: TGTGCCAGCAGCAGCATCCGACTAGGGCCTAACTATGGCTACACCTTC. Amino acid sequence: CASSSIRLGPNYGYTF.

The CDR3 DNA reads as TGTGCCAGCAGTCTGAGGGGGAGATCCTGGGGCAATCAGCCCCAGCATTTT. This gives the protein CASSLRGRSWGNQPQHF. The V call is TRBV5-6, the J call TRBJ1-5; TRBD1 might be the D (6 bases). Germline V CDR1 and CDR2: SGHDT, YYEEEE. The CDR3 spans 17 residues. The V end was cut by 5 bases, the J end by 2 bases, with 20 bases between.

The chain carries TRBV6-1 and TRBJ1-1, with TRBD1 matching over 10 bases. Germline V lookup: CDR1 MNHNS, CDR2 SASEGT. J lost 5 bases, V lost 2 bases, and 2 bases had no gene match. The CDR3 is 14 residues long. The CDR3 protein is CASSEWGQGTEAFF. CDR3 in DNA: TGTGCCAGCAGTGAATGGGGACAGGGGACTGAAGCTTTCTTT.

The J gene is TRBJ1-5, the V gene TRBV15; 10 nucleotides match TRBD1. Germline loops: CDR1 LNHNV, CDR2 YYDKDF (reference sequence). J lost 6 bases, V lost 8 bases, and 4 bases had no gene match. CDR3 length: 13 residues. CDR3 sequence (DNA): TGTGCCACCGGGGACAGGGGAAGTCAGCCCCAGCATTTT. Amino acids: CATGDRGSQPQHF.

The chain links TRBV18 to TRBJ1-1; D is ambiguous. Germline CDR1 is KGHSH and CDR2 is LQKENI. This CDR3 is built from 14 residues. V was shortened by 4 bases and J by 2 bases, with 11 bases between the two germline ends. This CDR3 reads CASSLGRGNTEAFF. The CDR3 DNA follows: TGTGCCAGCTCACTTGGACGGGGAAACACTGAAGCTTTCTTT.

The genes are TRBV5-4 and TRBJ2-3, with a tentative D call TRBD1 (5 bases). V was trimmed by 4 bases and J by 0 bases, leaving 12 bases between them. Germline lookup yields CDR1 SGHNT and CDR2 YYREEE (reference sequence). The CDR3 totals 15 residues. CDR3 amino acids: CASSKAGYSTDTQYF. The CDR3 DNA follows: TGTGCCAGCAGCAAGGCAGGGTACAGCACAGATACGCAGTATTTT.

The genes are TRBV10-3 and TRBJ2-4; D is unresolved. Germline CDR1 and CDR2: ENHRY and SYGVKD. This CDR3 spans 16 amino acids. V lost 11 bases to trimming and J lost 2 bases, with 22 bases between them. The DNA of the CDR3 is TGTGCCCCACAGTCCAGTCGTCCGGAGACCAAAAACATTCAGTACTTC. Its translation is CAPQSSRPETKNIQYF.

V usage is TRBV27 and J usage is TRBJ1-1; TRBD1 aligns across 7 bases. This CDR3 has 14 residues. Germline-derived CDR1 and CDR2 are MNHEY and SMNVEV (reference sequence). J was trimmed by 7 bases and V by 5 bases; bases with no gene match: 10. The CDR3 DNA reads TGTGCCAGCAGTCCCCTACAGGGGAGGGGTGAAGCTTTCTTT. This translates into CASSPLQGRGEAFF.